This section outlines one T cell receptor beta chain sequence together with its context. Authors' processing steps: Reference gene primer amplification gave nucleated cell count estimates. Profiling relied on immunoSEQ multiplex PCR, and the TCRdb table lists in-frame clones only, not all of them. D and trimming come from the DNA, and the V and J calls and clone size come from that table. The data hold roughly 260,000 clones, with 87% observed a single time. The data are from a study of blood T cell repertoires in COVID-19. The wider study: The analysed material was cDNA or gDNA that came from T cells, B-cell-depleted T cells, or PBMCs.

V was trimmed by 1 base and J by 5 bases, leaving 11 bases between them. The CDR3 runs 15 residues. Germline V gene data show CDR1 as MNHNS and CDR2 as SASEGT. V and J are TRBV6-1 and TRBJ1-4; D ambiguous. This clonotype originated in a woman aged 45-65 years who had recovered from COVID-19. Sequenced material: peripheral blood. The CDR3 DNA is TGTGCCAGCAGTGAAGAGAGGGTCCCGAATGAAAAACTGTTTTTT. Amino acid sequence: CASSEERVPNEKLFF.